This passage covers 32 T cell receptor beta chains from one sample sequenced in a study of cytomegalovirus exposure and HLA in healthy donors. The PCR had 60 Vbeta and 13 Jbeta primers. Repertoires were generated with immunoSEQ multiplex PCR, while TCRdb's copy carries only in-frame clones and drops some. The repertoire has about 100,000 clones, under 85% of them found once; the top ten carry about 4%. The sequenced material came from PBMCs. These receptors were taken from a man aged 40-50 years in good health and CMV-seronegative.

The chain links TRBV13 to TRBJ2-1; 8 bases agree with TRBD1. The J segment lost 5 bases and the V segment lost 6 bases, leaving 9 bases of the junction unmatched. Germline CDR1 is PRHDT and CDR2 is FYEKMQ (reference sequence). The CDR3 sequence is 15 residues long. CDR3 nucleotide sequence: TGTGCCAGCAGGTGGCAGGGGGCGCGACACAATGAGCAGTTCTTC. Translation: CASRWQGARHNEQFF.

The rearrangement joins TRBV30 to TRBJ1-1, with D possibly being TRBD1 (5 bases). Looked up from germline, CDR1 is GTSNPN and CDR2 is SVGIG (reference sequence). The germline V and J ends were trimmed by 3 bases and 6 bases, with 14 bases remaining between them. This CDR3 region has 13 residues. The CDR3 sequence is CAWSDWTPAEAFF. In nucleotides, the CDR3 is TGTGCCTGGAGCGACTGGACACCCGCTGAAGCTTTCTTT.

The chain couples TRBV7-9 to TRBJ2-7; D is perhaps TRBD1 (6 bases). Germline loops: CDR1 SEHNR, CDR2 FQNEAQ (reference sequence). The CDR3 has 12 residues. The DNA for the CDR3 is TGTTCCAGCAGCTCCAGGGGATACGAGCAGTACGTC. Its translation: CSSSSRGYEQYV.

The J gene is TRBJ1-2, the V gene TRBV6-5, with D unresolved. The CDR3 covers 14 residues. Trimming took 0 bases from V and 4 from J, leaving 9 bases between them. CDR1 is MNHEY and CDR2 is SVGAGI in the germline V gene. The DNA for the CDR3 is TGTGCCAGCAGTTACTCGCTTCCCGGCTATGGCTACACCTTC. Translation gives CASSYSLPGYGYTF.

This clone was recorded a few times. CDR3 coding DNA: TGTGCCAGCAGCCTAGGATCGGGTTACGGCGGCAATCAGCCCCAGCATTTT. Translating it yields CASSLGSGYGGNQPQHF. V is TRBV7-6 and J is TRBJ1-5; D ambiguous. V dropped 5 bases and J dropped 2 bases, with 19 bases sitting between them. The CDR3 runs to 17 residues. Germline CDR1 SGHVS, CDR2 FNYEAQ.

The chain carries TRBV7-3 and TRBJ2-2; weak D call: TRBD1 (6 bases). Trimming shortened V by 1 base and J by 4 bases, and 10 bases separated the two germline ends. CDR3 length: 15 residues. CDR1 is SGHTA, CDR2 FQGTGA, per germline. The CDR3 here is CASSLIGGSTGELFF. CDR3 DNA sequence: TGTGCCAGCAGCTTAATTGGGGGCAGCACCGGGGAGCTGTTTTTT.

The chain uses TRBV4-2 and TRBJ1-2; 10 positions agree with TRBD1. V was clipped by 3 bases and J by 5 bases; unmatched bases: 3. CDR3 length: 14 amino acids. Germline V gives CDR1 LGHNA, CDR2 YNFKEQ. The DNA of the CDR3 is TGTGCCAGCAGCCATTCGGGACAGGGGTATGGCTACACCTTC. It specifies CASSHSGQGYGYTF.

V and J are TRBV6-5 and TRBJ2-2; 9 nucleotides align to TRBD1. V was pared by 5 bases and J by 8 bases, with 9 bases of the junction left unmatched. The germline V gene has CDR1 MNHEY and CDR2 SVGAGI. This CDR3 is 15 amino acids long. The CDR3 sequence: CASSLGAQGAGELFF. As DNA, the CDR3 is TGTGCCAGCAGTCTCGGGGCACAGGGGGCTGGGGAGCTGTTTTTT.

This clone was observed a handful of times. This rearrangement joins TRBV7-8 to TRBJ2-1; the D gene is possibly TRBD1 (6 bases). CDR1 is SGHVS and CDR2 is FQNEAQ in the germline V gene. The V end lost 1 base, the J end lost 4 bases, and 11 bases lay between the germline ends. This CDR3 comprises 15 residues. As DNA, the CDR3 is TGTGCCAGCAGCTTAGACAGGGTGAGGTACAATGAGCAGTTCTTC. This codes for CASSLDRVRYNEQFF.

The table lists this clone with a few counts. V and J are TRBV21-1 and TRBJ2-1; the table names TRBD1, a call not compared with the DNA. TRBV21-1 is a listed pseudogene. The length of the CDR3 is 17 residues. CDR3 loop: CASSNGPYRGPYNEQFF. The CDR3 nucleotides are TGTGCCAGCAGCAACGGGCCTTACAGGGGCCCCTACAATGAGCAGTTCTTC.

The chain recombines TRBV5-1 with TRBJ2-5, with D unclear. The length of the CDR3 is 17 residues. The germline gives CDR1 SGHRS, CDR2 YFSETQ. Deletions cut 2 bases from V and 0 bases from J, with 17 bases between. The CDR3 DNA reads as TGCGCCAGCAGCTTAGAACAGCCATCCTTAAACCAAGAGACCCAGTACTTC. Amino acid sequence: CASSLEQPSLNQETQYF.

CDR3 sequence: CASPGTGGKILTF. The DNA for the CDR3 is TGTGCCAGCCCCGGGACAGGGGGAAAAATCCTGACTTTC. V and J are TRBV2 and TRBJ2-6, with 11 bases that match TRBD1. Germline V gene data show CDR1 as SNHLY and CDR2 as FYNNEI. With V trimmed by 8 bases and J by 14 bases, 8 bases remained unmatched. There are 13 residues in the CDR3.

The table lists this clone with a few counts. V and J are TRBV10-1 and TRBJ1-5; the D is unclear. Germline V CDR1 and CDR2: WNHNN, SYGVQD (reference sequence). Trimming pared 3 bases from V and 5 bases from J, leaving 11 bases between. The CDR3 runs 14 residues. CDR3 residues: CASSDPGWDQPQHF. The CDR3, as DNA: TGCGCCAGCAGTGATCCGGGATGGGATCAGCCCCAGCATTTT.

The chain links TRBV10-2 to TRBJ2-4; 7 positions match TRBD2. J lost 8 bases, V lost 5 bases, and 6 bases had no gene match. The length of the CDR3 is 13 residues. Germline V gives CDR1 WSHSY, CDR2 SAAADI. CDR3 bases: TGCGCCAGCAGTTTCCCGGGGGGAGACATTCAGTACTTC. This gives the protein CASSFPGGDIQYF.

The chain has TRBV10-3 and TRBJ1-2; TRBD1 matches at 7 bases. The germline gives CDR1 ENHRY, CDR2 SYGVKD. The V and J ends lost 8 bases and 2 bases, in that order; junction bases with no gene match: 8. The CDR3 consists of 14 residues. CDR3 DNA sequence: TGTGCCATCCAAAGGGGGCCAGAGAACTATGGCTACACCTTC. It translates to CAIQRGPENYGYTF.

This chain joins TRBV10-2 and TRBJ2-2; 7 bases fit TRBD2. CDR1 and CDR2 (germline): WSHSY, SAAADI. With 8 bases clipped from V and 7 bases from J, the junction kept 10 bases outside the gene matches. This CDR3 has 14 residues. The CDR3 coding sequence is TGCGCCAGCGGACGGGGGGTGGGAATCGGGGAGCTGTTTTTT. Its protein is CASGRGVGIGELFF.

CDR3 sequence (DNA): TGTGCCAGCAGCGCCCAGACAGTTACCGGGGAGCTGTTTTTT. It is translated as CASSAQTVTGELFF. The V call is TRBV7-2, the J call TRBJ2-2; perhaps TRBD1 as D (5 bases). Germline assignment: CDR1 SGHTA and CDR2 FQGNSA. Trimming took off 5 bases at V and 5 bases at J, with 12 bases between the two ends. The CDR3 contains 14 residues.

The V and J genes are TRBV19 and TRBJ1-2; D may be TRBD1 (5 bases). From germline, CDR1 is LNHDA and CDR2 SQIVND (reference sequence). The CDR3 contains 16 residues. With 3 bases removed from V and 8 bases from J, the gap between germline ends came to 22 bases. CDR3 amino acids: CASSILYDSASRGYTF. CDR3 DNA sequence: TGTGCCAGTAGTATCTTGTATGACAGCGCGAGTAGGGGCTACACCTTC.

The V call is TRBV6-1, the J call TRBJ2-4; TRBD2 matches at 11 bases. V dropped 0 bases and J dropped 0; count of bases not matched to a gene: 10. CDR1 MNHNS and CDR2 SASEGT come from the germline V gene. CDR3 size: 20 residues. CDR3 region: CASSEAVLAGGFIAKNIQYF. In nucleotides, the CDR3 is TGTGCCAGCAGTGAAGCCGTTCTAGCGGGGGGTTTTATAGCCAAAAACATTCAGTACTTC.

This chain uses TRBV6-1 with TRBJ1-1; possibly TRBD1 for D (6 bases). The CDR3 is 14 residues long. V was cut by 5 bases and J by 0 bases, with 10 bases left in between. CDR1 MNHNS and CDR2 SASEGT come from the germline V gene. In DNA, the CDR3 is TGTGCCAGCAGTTCACAGGGAGTGAACACTGAAGCTTTCTTT. It yields the protein CASSSQGVNTEAFF.

The V and J genes are TRBV25-1 and TRBJ2-7, with 10 bases identical to TRBD1. CDR3 size: 14 residues. Germline assignment: CDR1 MGHDK and CDR2 SYGVNS. The V segment lost 3 bases and the J segment 2 bases; nucleotides outside the gene matches: 1. For the CDR3, the DNA is TGTGCCAGCAGTGACGGGACAGGGGCCTACGAGCAGTACTTC. Translated: CASSDGTGAYEQYF.

The rearrangement uses TRBV7-6 and TRBJ2-3, with 11 bases identical to TRBD2. The germline V gene encodes CDR1 SGHVS and CDR2 FNYEAQ. The CDR3 is made up of 16 amino acids. The V and J ends lost 5 bases and 5 bases, in that order; junction bases with no gene match: 9. In nucleotides, the CDR3 is TGTGCCAGCAGCCCGATAACTAGCGGGGGAGGAGATACGCAGTATTTT. This codes for CASSPITSGGGDTQYF.

The chain combines TRBV28 with TRBJ1-2, with 8 bases fitting TRBD1. The germline V gene has CDR1 MDHEN and CDR2 SYDVKM. V dropped 2 bases and J dropped 8; count of bases not matched to a gene: 7. CDR3 size: 14 residues. The CDR3, as DNA: TGTGCCAGCAGTTTAGGCGGACAGGGTAGAGGCTACACCTTC. It is translated as CASSLGGQGRGYTF.

The V gene is TRBV27, the J gene TRBJ2-3, with a tentative D call TRBD2 (6 bases). Trimming removed 5 bases at V and 4 bases at J, with 16 bases between. This CDR3 is built from 15 residues. Germline V CDR1 and CDR2: MNHEY, SMNVEV (reference sequence). Here the CDR3 DNA reads TGTGCCAGCAGTCCCTCCGGGACTTACCCAGATACGCAGTATTTT. Its protein product is CASSPSGTYPDTQYF.

The chain joins TRBV9 to TRBJ1-2; TRBD1 aligns across 7 bases. The CDR3 runs 15 residues. The germline CDR1 and CDR2 sequences are SGDLS and YYNGEE. Germline trimming cut 0 bases from V and 5 bases from J; bases unmatched to any gene: 7. CDR3 nucleotides: TGTGCCAGCAGCGTAGCTGGCCAGGGGGGATATGGCTACACCTTC. The encoded protein is CASSVAGQGGYGYTF.

V is TRBV5-1 and J is TRBJ2-3; 7 bases map to TRBD1. V was clipped by 0 bases and J by 6 bases; unmatched bases: 4. CDR1 and CDR2 from the germline V gene are SGHRS and YFSETQ. The CDR3 is made up of 14 amino acids. The CDR3 DNA reads as TGCGCCAGCAGCTTGGCAGGACAGGCCGATACGCAGTATTTT. Its protein is CASSLAGQADTQYF.

The V and J genes are TRBV5-1 and TRBJ1-2; 11 bases are a match to TRBD1. The CDR3 runs 15 residues. The V gene's germline CDR1 is SGHRS and CDR2 YFSETQ. J was trimmed by 8 bases and V by 2 bases; bases with no gene match: 8. As DNA, the CDR3 is TGCGCCAGCAGCTTAGGGACAGGGGGACGTTCGGGCTACACCTTC. Its translation is CASSLGTGGRSGYTF.

This clone was recorded a few times. This chain uses TRBV5-4 with TRBJ2-5; 7 positions agree with TRBD2. Germline values: CDR1 SGHNT, CDR2 YYREEE (reference sequence). J was trimmed by 1 base and V by 1 base; bases with no gene match: 10. The CDR3 consists of 17 residues. The CDR3 DNA follows: TGTGCCAGCAGCTTGTACGTGGGGGGGGGATCCCAAGAGACCCAGTACTTC. It is translated as CASSLYVGGGSQETQYF.

The rearrangement links TRBV28 to TRBJ2-7, with 12 bases fitting TRBD2. Germline CDR1 MDHEN, CDR2 SYDVKM. Trimming removed 2 bases from V and 6 bases from J; junction bases left unmatched: 2. CDR3 length equals 14 residues. CDR3 DNA: TGTGCCAGCAGTTTAAGGACTAGCGGGGTCGAGCAGTACGTC. Its protein product is CASSLRTSGVEQYV.

The chain couples TRBV5-1 to TRBJ1-1; a weak D match, TRBD1 (6 bases). V dropped 2 bases and J dropped 4 bases, with 18 bases sitting between them. CDR3 length equals 16 residues. Germline CDR1 and CDR2: SGHRS and YFSETQ. CDR3 DNA sequence: TGCGCCAGCAGCTTCTACACAGGGAGGGGCGGCACTGAAGCTTTCTTT. It translates to CASSFYTGRGGTEAFF.

The rearrangement uses TRBV14 and TRBJ1-1; 9 bases line up with TRBD1. Germline trimming cut 1 base from V and 1 base from J; bases unmatched to any gene: 4. Germline CDR1 and CDR2: SGHDN and FVKESK. The CDR3 length is 16 residues. The CDR3 sequence: CASSQVRGQGNTEAFF. The CDR3 DNA reads TGTGCCAGCAGCCAAGTTCGGGGACAGGGGAACACTGAAGCTTTCTTT.

The chain has TRBV19 and TRBJ2-7, with D perhaps matching TRBD1 (6 bases). The CDR3 length is 13 residues. V was shortened by 6 bases and J by 3 bases, with 12 bases between the two germline ends. Germline V CDR1 and CDR2: LNHDA, SQIVND (reference sequence). The DNA of the CDR3 is TGTGCCAGTAGCACCACAGGGCTCTACGAGCAGTACTTC. Translating it yields CASSTTGLYEQYF.